This T cell receptor beta chain originates from a study of blood T cell repertoires in COVID-19. Background on the study: Sources were T cells, B-cell-depleted T cells, or PBMCs; the material itself was cDNA or gDNA.

Two negative PCRs, clearance, or symptom resolution were required of recovered Cohort 3 donors. Original analysis: Amplified reference gene primers provided the basis for estimating nucleated cell counts. Libraries were prepared by immunoSEQ multiplex PCR; TCRdb keeps only in-frame clonotypes and omits some of them. From that table come the V and J calls and clone size; the DNA was used to work out D and trimming. The data contain a few hundred thousand clones, 80% to 90% of them singletons. The sequenced sample was PBMCs or T cells enriched from blood (not recorded which). The receptor was isolated from a woman aged 45-60 years who had recovered from COVID-19.

Here the CDR3 DNA reads TGTGCCAGCAGCGTTTCTAGCGGCTACAATGAGCAGTTCTTC. It yields the protein CASSVSSGYNEQFF. This rearrangement joins TRBV9 to TRBJ2-1; 7 bases are shared with TRBD2. V lost 2 bases to trimming and J lost 3 bases; unmatched junction nucleotides: 2. The germline CDR1 and CDR2 sequences are SGDLS and YYNGEE. The CDR3 contains 14 residues.